This T cell receptor (beta chain) is drawn from a study of T cell responses to AZD1222 COVID-19 vaccine. General study findings and limits: Along spike, vaccine-associated CD4 TCRs were found throughout, with dominance at 160-218 and 743-854. Clonal diversity was possibly underestimated, and the donors were mostly white British, with more females.

Sequencing was performed with immunoSEQ multiplex PCR; in TCRdb, only in-frame clones are kept and a portion is missing. This sample has roughly 120,000 clones, with about 90% found just once. This clone turned up a few times. Its specificity is not known. This CDR3 is built from 15 residues. Trimming at V came to 5 bases and at J to 5 bases, leaving 11 bases not matched to a gene. Germline V lookup: CDR1 MGHDK, CDR2 SYGVNS. This receptor was taken from an adult in good health. Specimen: peripheral blood, collected on day 0 of AZD1222 vaccination. The V and J genes are TRBV25-1 and TRBJ1-2; TRBD1 aligns across 7 bases. In nucleotides, the CDR3 is TGTGCCAGCAGTACATGGGACAGCCGAGTTTATGGCTACACCTTC. Amino acid sequence: CASSTWDSRVYGYTF.